A single sample is the source of the 4 T cell receptor beta chains below, sequenced in a study of T cells expressing NK-cell markers. From its re-call of the 5' RACE reads, TCRdb lists each CDR3 protein once, without DNA. The sample has fewer than 400,000 distinct CDR3 sequences. Sequenced material: blood T cells: a sorted CD56 or NKG2C T cell subset, CD4+ or CD8+ T cells, or bulk PBMC T cells (not recorded which). All receptors come from a man aged 18 to 69 in good health.

The genes are TRBV18 and TRBJ2-7; TCRdb indicates TRBD1, and absent DNA this call remains unverified. Germline loops: CDR1 KGHSH, CDR2 LQKENI. The CDR3 length is 14 residues. The CDR3 here is CASSPTGIISEQYF.

The rearrangement uses TRBV11-1 and TRBJ2-3; the D gene TCRdb calls, TRBD2, cannot be checked with no DNA. Germline-derived CDR1 and CDR2 are SGHAT and FQDESV (reference sequence). CDR3 length: 19 amino acids. This CDR3 reads CASSLEGLGLAGATDTQYF.

CDR3 loop: CASSLPGDFGTGFDEQYF. The chain is built from TRBV12-3 or TRBV12-4 and TRBJ2-7; checking the TCRdb D call of TRBD1 is not possible without DNA. CDR3 length: 18 amino acids.

The chain uses TRBV5-4 and TRBJ1-2; TCRdb's D call of TRBD1 is untestable without DNA. Germline loops: CDR1 SGHNT, CDR2 YYREEE (reference sequence). The CDR3 spans 14 residues. CDR3: CASSRGAINYGYTF.